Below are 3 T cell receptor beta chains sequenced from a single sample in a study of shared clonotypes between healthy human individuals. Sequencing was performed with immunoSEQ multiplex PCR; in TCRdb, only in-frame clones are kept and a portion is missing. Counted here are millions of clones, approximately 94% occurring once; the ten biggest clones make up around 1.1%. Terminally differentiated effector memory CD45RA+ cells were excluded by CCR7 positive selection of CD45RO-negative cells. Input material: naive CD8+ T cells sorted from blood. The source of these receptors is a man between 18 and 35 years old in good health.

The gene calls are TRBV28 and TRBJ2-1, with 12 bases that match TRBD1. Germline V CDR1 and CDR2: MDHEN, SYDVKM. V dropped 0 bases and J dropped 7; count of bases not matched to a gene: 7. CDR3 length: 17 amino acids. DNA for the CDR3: TGTGCCAGCAGTTTATGGCGGGACAGGGGGCTTGAGAATGAGCAGTTCTTC. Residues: CASSLWRDRGLENEQFF. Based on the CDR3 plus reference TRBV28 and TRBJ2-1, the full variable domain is DVKVTQSSRYLVKRTGEKVFLECVQDMDHENMFWYRQDPGLGLRLIYFSYDVKMKEKGDIPEGYSVSREKKERFSLILESASTNQTSMYLCASSLWRDRGLENEQFFGPGTRLTVL.

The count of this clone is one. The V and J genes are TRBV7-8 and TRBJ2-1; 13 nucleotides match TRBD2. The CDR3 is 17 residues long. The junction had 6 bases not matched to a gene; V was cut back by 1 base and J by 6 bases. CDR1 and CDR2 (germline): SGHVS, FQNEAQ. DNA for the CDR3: TGTGCCAGCAGCTTAGAACTAGCGGGAGGGCCGGGCAATGAGCAGTTCTTC. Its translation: CASSLELAGGPGNEQFF. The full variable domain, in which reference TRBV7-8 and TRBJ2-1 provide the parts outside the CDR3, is GAGVSQSPRYKVAKRGQDVALRCDPISGHVSLFWYQQALGQGPEFLTYFQNEAQLDKSGLPSDRFFAERPEGSVSTLKIQRTQQEDSAVYLCASSLELAGGPGNEQFFGPGTRLTVL.

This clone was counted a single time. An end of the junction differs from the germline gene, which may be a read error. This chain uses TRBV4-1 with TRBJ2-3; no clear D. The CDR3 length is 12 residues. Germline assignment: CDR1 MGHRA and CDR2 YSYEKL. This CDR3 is CASGHSTDTQYF. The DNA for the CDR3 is TGCGCCAGCGGCCACAGCACAGATACGCAGTATTTT.